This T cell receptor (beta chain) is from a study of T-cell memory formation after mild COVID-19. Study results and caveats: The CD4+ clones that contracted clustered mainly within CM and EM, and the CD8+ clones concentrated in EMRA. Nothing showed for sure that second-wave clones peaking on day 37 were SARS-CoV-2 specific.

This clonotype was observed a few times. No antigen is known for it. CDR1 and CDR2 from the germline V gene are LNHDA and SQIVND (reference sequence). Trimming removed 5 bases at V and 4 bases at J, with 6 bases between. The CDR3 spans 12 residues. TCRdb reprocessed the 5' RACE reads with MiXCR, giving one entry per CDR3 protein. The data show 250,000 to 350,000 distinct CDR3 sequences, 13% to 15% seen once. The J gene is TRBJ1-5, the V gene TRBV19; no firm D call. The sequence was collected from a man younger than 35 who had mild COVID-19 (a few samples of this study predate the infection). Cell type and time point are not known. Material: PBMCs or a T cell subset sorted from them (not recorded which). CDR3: CASSPRNQPQHF. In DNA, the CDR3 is TGTGCCAGTAGTCCCCGTAATCAGCCCCAGCATTTT.